Listed here are 30 T cell receptor beta chains from one sample, sequenced in a study of T cells after yellow fever vaccination. TCRdb re-derived calls from the 5' RACE reads in MiXCR, one entry per CDR3 protein. The sample carries more than 450,000 distinct CDR3 sequences, 20% to 25% recorded once. Source: PBMCs, taken approximately 22 days after the first yellow fever vaccination. The receptors come from a man younger than 30 who received the YFV17D yellow fever vaccine.

This rearrangement joins TRBV20-1 to TRBJ2-7, with a possible D match to TRBD1 (5 bases). From germline, CDR1 is DFQATT and CDR2 SNEGSKA (reference sequence). The CDR3 is 10 residues long. CDR3 coding DNA: TGCAGCTGCCAGGGAAACGAGCAGTACGTC. It codes for CSCQGNEQYV.

This clonotype was detected a few times. A read error may produce the germline difference seen at one junction end. The chain has TRBV14 and TRBJ2-1; D is unclear. CDR3 size: 12 residues. Germline values: CDR1 SGHDN, CDR2 FVKESK. The CDR3 protein is CASSQGYNAQFF. CDR3 nucleotide sequence: TGTGCCAGCAGCCAGGGGTACAATGCGCAGTTCTTC.

This clonotype came up a few times. This chain joins TRBV4-1 and TRBJ2-7, with TRBD1 matching over 8 bases. Per the germline V gene, CDR1 is MGHRA and CDR2 is YSYEKL. Unmatched junction bases numbered 6, after V lost 1 base and J lost 4 bases. CDR3 length: 15 residues. The CDR3 DNA sequence: TGCGCCAGCAGCCAAGCAGGGGGCCAGGGTTACGAGCAGTACTTC. Translated, it gives CASSQAGGQGYEQYF.

This clonotype was seen ten or more times. The chain carries TRBV7-9 and TRBJ2-1; D uncertain. Germline V gives CDR1 SEHNR, CDR2 FQNEAQ (reference sequence). The CDR3 spans 12 residues. Trimming stripped 0 bases from V and 9 bases from J, with 6 bases between. CDR3 nucleotide sequence: TGTGCCAGCAGCTTAGCGGTGGGTGAGCAGTTCTTC. Protein: CASSLAVGEQFF.

The V gene is TRBV12-3 or TRBV12-4, the J gene TRBJ1-6, with a weak D call TRBD1 (6 bases). CDR3 length: 17 residues. Trimming removed 6 bases from V and 12 bases from J, with 27 bases in between. Written as DNA, the CDR3 is TGTGCCAGCAGCCCCCAGGGGCCCCCGCAGATCCAGGAACCCCTCCACTTT. Translated: CASSPQGPPQIQEPLHF.

The chain is built from TRBV12-3 or TRBV12-4 and TRBJ1-4; D is unclear. Trimming left V 7 bases short and J 11 bases short, with 20 bases between. The CDR3 runs to 14 residues. In DNA, the CDR3 is TGTGCCAGCACGGAGGGCCTCATGCCCGAGAAACTGTTTTTT. It encodes CASTEGLMPEKLFF.

The CDR3 loop is CASSQVGREETQYF. The CDR3, as DNA: TGTGCCAGCAGCCAAGTGGGTCGGGAGGAGACCCAGTACTTC. V gene TRBV3-1 combines with J gene TRBJ2-5, with TRBD2 as a possible D gene (6 bases). The CDR3 length is 14 residues. The V gene lost 1 base and the J gene lost 5 bases, with 11 bases spanning the gap. CDR1 is LGHDT and CDR2 is YNNKEL in the germline V gene (reference sequence).

This chain connects TRBV7-8 to TRBJ2-5; 9 bases are shared with TRBD1. V shed 0 bases, J shed 2 bases, and the junction held 4 bases outside the gene matches. The CDR3 runs 16 residues. Germline assignment: CDR1 SGHVS and CDR2 FQNEAQ. The CDR3 reads CASSLAPGTGQETQYF. The CDR3 DNA follows: TGTGCCAGCAGCTTAGCCCCCGGGACAGGGCAAGAGACCCAGTACTTC. Supplemented by reference TRBV7-8 and TRBJ2-5, the full variable domain reads GAGVSQSPRYKVAKRGQDVALRCDPISGHVSLFWYQQALGQGPEFLTYFQNEAQLDKSGLPSDRFFAERPEGSVSTLKIQRTQQEDSAVYLCASSLAPGTGQETQYFGPGTRLLVL.

This clonotype was picked up a small number of times. The V and J genes are TRBV6-5 and TRBJ1-2, with 7 bases identical to TRBD1. Trimming at V came to 2 bases and at J to 5 bases, leaving 2 bases not matched to a gene. CDR1 MNHEY and CDR2 SVGAGI come from the germline V gene. CDR3 length: 13 residues. The CDR3 region has the DNA TGTGCCAGCAGTTACGGGACAGTTTATGGCTACACCTTC. Protein product: CASSYGTVYGYTF.

The table lists this clonotype with a few counts. The rearrangement joins TRBV20-1 to TRBJ2-7, with TRBD2 as a possible D gene (7 bases). With 3 bases removed from V and 0 bases from J, the gap between germline ends came to 12 bases. The CDR3 loop spans 14 amino acids. CDR1 and CDR2 (germline): DFQATT, SNEGSKA (reference sequence). DNA of the CDR3: TGCAGTGCTAGTGTTGGGGGGGCCTCCTACGAGCAGTACTTC. Translated: CSASVGGASYEQYF.

CDR3 bases: TGCAGTGCTCTAGAGCGGGGGGGAGGGGGCGCCTACAATGAGCAGTTCTTC. Amino acids: CSALERGGGGAYNEQFF. The rearrangement joins TRBV20-1 to TRBJ2-1; TRBD2 matches 10 bases. CDR1 and CDR2 (germline): DFQATT, SNEGSKA (reference sequence). The CDR3 covers 17 residues. Germline trimming cut 5 bases from V and 2 bases from J; bases unmatched to any gene: 12.

This clonotype was counted between two and nine times. The J gene is TRBJ1-2, the V gene TRBV6-1; D not resolved. The CDR3 has 13 residues. Trimming cost V 6 bases and J 4 bases, with 12 bases left between them. CDR1 MNHNS and CDR2 SASEGT come from the germline V gene. CDR3 region: CASSQADIYGYTF. DNA of the CDR3: TGTGCCAGCAGCCAGGCTGATATCTATGGCTACACCTTC.

This rearrangement joins TRBV9 to TRBJ1-5; D is undetermined. The CDR3 extends over 17 amino acids. Trimming took 3 bases from V and 5 from J, leaving 21 bases between them. Germline V CDR1 and CDR2: SGDLS, YYNGEE. CDR3 loop: CASSGHSPWTPDQPQHF. Here the CDR3 DNA reads TGTGCCAGCAGCGGACACAGTCCGTGGACTCCCGATCAGCCCCAGCATTTT.

This clonotype has just a few counts. The rearrangement uses TRBV3-1 and TRBJ1-5; D uncertain. CDR3 length: 15 amino acids. The germline V gene has CDR1 LGHDT and CDR2 YNNKEL (reference sequence). Deletions cut 1 base from V and 6 bases from J, with 13 bases between. CDR3 DNA sequence: TGTGCCAGCAGCCAAGGCTACGGGTTGTTTCAGCCCCAGCATTTT. Amino acids: CASSQGYGLFQPQHF.

The chain is built from TRBV29-1 and TRBJ2-3; D is unclear. In germline, CDR1 is SQVTM, CDR2 ANQGSEA. This CDR3 region has 12 residues. The V end was cut by 4 bases, the J end by 2 bases, with 7 bases between. The CDR3 region is CSVAWSTDTQYF. CDR3 bases: TGCAGCGTTGCCTGGTCCACAGATACGCAGTATTTT.

The chain recombines TRBV3-1 with TRBJ1-2; TRBD1 is a possible D gene (6 bases). CDR1 LGHDT and CDR2 YNNKEL come from the germline V gene (reference sequence). Between the trimmed V and J ends, which lost 11 bases and 7 bases, there was a span of 35 bases. This CDR3 region has 18 residues. The CDR3 DNA is TGTGCCTTCAGTTCCAGGCGACAGGCTTGGGGGGAGAGGGTTGGCTACACCTTC. This sequence encodes CAFSSRRQAWGERVGYTF.

V gene TRBV7-6 combines with J gene TRBJ2-1; 7 bases are shared with TRBD1. The CDR3 extends over 13 amino acids. CDR1 is SGHVS, CDR2 FNYEAQ, per germline. V dropped 5 bases and J dropped 6; count of bases not matched to a gene: 4. CDR3 nucleotide sequence: TGTGCCAGCAGCACCGGACAGGCCAATGAGCAGTTCTTC. Its translation: CASSTGQANEQFF.

This clonotype came up many times. The rearrangement links TRBV20-1 to TRBJ2-7; no clear D gene. The CDR3 extends over 13 amino acids. From germline, CDR1 is DFQATT and CDR2 SNEGSKA (reference sequence). V was trimmed by 4 bases and J by 0 bases, leaving 10 bases between them. Written as DNA, the CDR3 is TGCAGTGCTAAGGGCCTGGGCTCCTACGAGCAGTACGTC. Amino acids: CSAKGLGSYEQYV.

This clonotype was observed a few times. V is TRBV12-3 or TRBV12-4 and J is TRBJ2-2, with 8 bases fitting TRBD2. The CDR3 runs 16 residues. Trimming took 6 bases from V and 1 from J; bases not matched to a gene: 7. The CDR3 spells CASRAPSGGNTGELFF. CDR3 nucleotide sequence: TGTGCCAGCAGGGCCCCAAGCGGGGGGAACACCGGGGAGCTGTTTTTT.

The table lists this clonotype with a few counts. The chain uses TRBV21-1 and TRBJ2-3; the table's D call TRBD1 went unverified against the DNA. TRBV21-1 has pseudogene status. This CDR3 contains 17 residues. The DNA for the CDR3 is TGTGCCAGCAGCAAAGCCCGCACAGGGTGGCCCGGAGATACGCAGTATTTT. Its protein product is CASSKARTGWPGDTQYF.

J is TRBJ1-2 and V is TRBV5-1, with 10 nucleotides matching TRBD1. CDR3 size: 15 residues. Germline V gene lookup returns CDR1 SGHRS and CDR2 YFSETQ. The J segment lost 4 bases and the V segment lost 5 bases, leaving 8 bases of the junction unmatched. CDR3 protein: CASSYGQGVFYGYTF. The DNA for the CDR3 is TGCGCCAGCAGTTACGGACAGGGGGTGTTCTATGGCTACACCTTC.

In its sample, this clonotype was seen a few times. The chain employs TRBV2 and TRBJ1-4; TRBD1 matches at 9 bases. V was pared by 7 bases and J by 8 bases, with 8 bases of the junction left unmatched. This CDR3 region has 14 residues. The germline V gene has CDR1 SNHLY and CDR2 FYNNEI. CDR3 coding DNA: TGTGCCAGCACTCGCACGACAGGGGGAGAAAAACTGTTTTTT. It codes for CASTRTTGGEKLFF. Based on the CDR3 plus reference TRBV2 and TRBJ1-4, the full variable domain is EPEVTQTPSHQVTQMGQEVILRCVPISNHLYFYWYRQILGQKVEFLVSFYNNEISEKSEIFDDQFSVERPDGSNFTLKIRSTKLEDSAMYFCASTRTTGGEKLFFGSGTQLSVL.

There are a few counts of this clonotype. CDR3 loop: CASSLEAQETQYF. For the CDR3, the DNA is TGTGCCAGCAGCTTAGAAGCGCAAGAGACCCAGTACTTC. This sequence joins TRBV7-7 and TRBJ2-5; D remains ambiguous. This CDR3 has 13 amino acids. Per the germline V gene, CDR1 is SSHAT and CDR2 is FNYEAQ (reference sequence). Trimming pared 1 base from V and 2 bases from J, leaving 5 bases between. The complete variable domain, with remaining parts taken from reference TRBV7-7 and TRBJ2-5, reads GAGVSQSPRYKVTKRGQDVTLRCDPISSHATLYWYQQALGQGPEFLTYFNYEAQPDKSGLPSDRFSAERPEGSISTLTIQRTEQRDSAMYRCASSLEAQETQYFGPGTRLLVL.

V usage is TRBV20-1 and J usage is TRBJ1-2; D uncertain. The CDR3 is made up of 12 amino acids. V was trimmed by 6 bases and J by 2 bases, leaving 10 bases between them. Germline V lookup: CDR1 DFQATT, CDR2 SNEGSKA (reference sequence). The chain's CDR3 is CSAIHRNYGYTF. DNA of the CDR3: TGCAGTGCCATACATAGGAACTATGGCTACACCTTC.

This rearrangement joins TRBV28 to TRBJ2-2; 8 bases map to TRBD1. The trim removed 1 base at V and 2 bases at J, leaving 3 bases unmatched. The CDR3 is 16 amino acids. CDR1 MDHEN and CDR2 SYDVKM come from the germline V gene. CDR3 amino acids: CASSLYGQGNTGELFF. The CDR3 nucleotides read TGTGCCAGCAGTTTATACGGACAGGGAAACACCGGGGAGCTGTTTTTT.

In its sample, this clonotype was seen a few times. This chain links TRBV5-5 with TRBJ1-6, with D unclear. The CDR3 is 18 residues long. From germline, CDR1 is SGHKS and CDR2 YYEKEE (reference sequence). V was pared by 2 bases and J by 0 bases, with 15 bases between. CDR3 in DNA: TGTGCCAGCAGCTTTCAAGTGACAACGAGCTCCTATAATTCACCCCTCCACTTT. Translated: CASSFQVTTSSYNSPLHF.

The chain is built from TRBV2 and TRBJ1-1; D is undetermined. The CDR3 has 14 residues. CDR1 SNHLY and CDR2 FYNNEI come from the germline V gene. Trimming pared 7 bases from V and 1 base from J, leaving 13 bases between. CDR3 loop: CASMSVKGNTEAFF. In DNA form, the CDR3 reads TGTGCCAGCATGTCTGTGAAAGGGAACACTGAAGCTTTCTTT.

This clonotype was observed a handful of times. This rearrangement joins TRBV18 to TRBJ2-1; D not resolved. The germline V and J ends were trimmed by 1 base and 7 bases, with 11 bases remaining between them. CDR3 length equals 14 residues. CDR1 is KGHSH, CDR2 LQKENI, per germline. The CDR3 spells CASSPRGFKNEQFF. The CDR3, as DNA: TGTGCCAGCTCACCACGGGGTTTTAAGAATGAGCAGTTCTTC.

V gene TRBV11-2 combines with J gene TRBJ1-2; D unclear. From germline, CDR1 is SGHAT and CDR2 FQNNGV. The CDR3 runs to 12 residues. Trimming pared 3 bases from V and 14 bases from J, leaving 16 bases between. This chain's CDR3 is CASSFFGRRTTF. CDR3 nucleotides: TGTGCCAGCAGCTTTTTCGGCCGGAGAACGACCTTC. Supplemented by reference TRBV11-2 and TRBJ1-2, the full variable domain reads EAGVAQSPRYKIIEKRQSVAFWCNPISGHATLYWYQQILGQGPKLLIQFQNNGVVDDSQLPKDRFSAERLKGVDSTLKIQPAKLEDSAVYLCASSFFGRRTTFGSGTRLTVV.

The chain has TRBV29-1 and TRBJ2-7, with 8 bases lining up with TRBD1. The CDR3 is made up of 15 amino acids. The ends lost 0 bases at V and 2 bases at J; junction bases unmatched: 6. The V gene's germline CDR1 is SQVTM and CDR2 ANQGSEA. CDR3 sequence: CSVEDRGQETYEQYF. The DNA for the CDR3 is TGCAGCGTTGAAGATCGGGGACAGGAGACCTACGAGCAGTACTTC.